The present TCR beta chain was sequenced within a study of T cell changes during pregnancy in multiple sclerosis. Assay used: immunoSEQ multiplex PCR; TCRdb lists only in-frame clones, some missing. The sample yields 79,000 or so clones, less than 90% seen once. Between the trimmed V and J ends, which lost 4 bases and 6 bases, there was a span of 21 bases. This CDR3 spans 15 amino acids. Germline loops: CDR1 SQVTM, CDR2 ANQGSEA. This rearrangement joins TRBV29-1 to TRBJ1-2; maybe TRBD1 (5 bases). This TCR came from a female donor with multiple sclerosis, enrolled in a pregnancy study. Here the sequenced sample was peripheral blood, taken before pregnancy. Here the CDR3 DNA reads TGCAGCGTTGGGATTTTTGGGGGGAGTTTAAATGGCTACACCTTC. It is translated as CSVGIFGGSLNGYTF.